This paragraph reports one T cell receptor beta chain. Antigen: not known. The data originate from a study of CD8 T cells in ankylosing spondylitis. Broader study findings: What appeared characteristic of ankylosing spondylitis blood was a TCR beta motif of fewer than ten highly homologous variants.

The CDR3 contains 19 residues. Between the trimmed V and J ends, which lost 4 bases and 0 bases, there was a span of 23 bases. Germline V gene lookup returns CDR1 SGHRS and CDR2 YFSETQ. Using its own MiXCR run on the 5' RACE reads, TCRdb lists one record per CDR3 protein. Of about 800,000 distinct CDR3 sequences in the sample, over 9.5% were seen once. The sequence came from a male donor with ankylosing spondylitis. The chain carries TRBV5-1 and TRBJ2-4, with a weak D call TRBD1 (6 bases). Source material: blood, either unsorted or a sorted T cell fraction (not recorded which). The CDR3 sequence: CASSPDVPGQQLAKNIQYF. The CDR3 DNA reads TGCGCCAGCAGCCCCGACGTCCCGGGACAACAACTAGCCAAAAACATTCAGTACTTC.